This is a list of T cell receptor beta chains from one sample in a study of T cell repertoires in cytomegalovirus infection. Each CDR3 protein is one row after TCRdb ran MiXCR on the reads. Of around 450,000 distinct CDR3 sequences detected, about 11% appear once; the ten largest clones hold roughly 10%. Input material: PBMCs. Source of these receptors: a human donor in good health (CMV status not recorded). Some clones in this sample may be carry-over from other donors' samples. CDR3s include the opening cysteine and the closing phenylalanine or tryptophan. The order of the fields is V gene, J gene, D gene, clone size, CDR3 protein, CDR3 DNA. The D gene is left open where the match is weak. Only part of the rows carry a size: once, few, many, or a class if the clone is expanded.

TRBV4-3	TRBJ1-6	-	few	CASSQVRLGNSPLHF	TGCGCCAGCAGCCAGGTCAGGTTGGGCAATTCACCCCTCCACTTT
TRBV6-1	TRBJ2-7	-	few	CASSEMGQGTSEQYF	TGTGCCAGCAGTGAAATGGGGCAGGGTACCAGCGAGCAGTACTTC
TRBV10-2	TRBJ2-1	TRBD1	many	CASSGYRGIYNEQFF	TGCGCCAGCAGTGGGTACAGGGGAATCTACAATGAGCAGTTCTTC
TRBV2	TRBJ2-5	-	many	CASSEEKQYF	TGTGCCAGCAGTGAAGAGAAACAGTACTTC
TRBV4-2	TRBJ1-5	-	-	CASSQGIYQPQHF	TGTGCCAGCAGCCAAGGGATCTATCAGCCCCAGCATTTT
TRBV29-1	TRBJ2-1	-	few	CSDRNNNEQFF	TGCAGCGACAGGAATAACAATGAGCAGTTCTTC
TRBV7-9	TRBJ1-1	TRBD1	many	CASSSPWDRGANTEAFF	TGTGCCAGCAGCTCCCCATGGGACAGGGGGGCGAACACTGAAGCTTTCTTT
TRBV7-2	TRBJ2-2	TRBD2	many	CASSSNGAAGGAGELFF	TGTGCCAGCAGCTCCAACGGCGCGGCGGGGGGGGCCGGGGAGCTGTTTTTT
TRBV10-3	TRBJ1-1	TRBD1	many	CAISGEGGGASTEAFF	TGTGCCATCAGTGGCGAGGGAGGGGGCGCGAGCACTGAAGCTTTCTTT
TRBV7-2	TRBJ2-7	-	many	CASSPTWGRDEQYF	TGTGCCAGCAGCCCCACCTGGGGTCGGGACGAGCAGTACTTC
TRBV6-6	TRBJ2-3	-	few	CASWKRRGGGTDTQYF	TGTGCCAGCTGGAAGAGGAGGGGGGGGGGCACAGATACGCAGTATTTT
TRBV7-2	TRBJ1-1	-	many	CASSPTWVLGNTEAFF	TGTGCCAGCAGCCCAACGTGGGTGCTGGGGAACACTGAAGCTTTCTTT
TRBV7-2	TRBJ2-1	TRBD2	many	CASSSIGAGGPQGEFF	TGTGCCAGCAGCTCTATCGGGGCGGGAGGGCCCCAGGGCGAGTTCTTC
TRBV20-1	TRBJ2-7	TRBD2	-	CSASTGTSEYEQYF	TGCAGTGCTAGCACCGGGACTAGCGAGTACGAGCAGTACTTC